This TCR beta chain came from a study of T cells expressing NK-cell markers. The CDR3 is 16 amino acids. Germline V lookup: CDR1 SGHRS, CDR2 YFSETQ. For each CDR3 protein, TCRdb gives one entry from its re-call of the 5' RACE reads, without DNA. This listing includes fewer than 550,000 distinct CDR3 sequences. The rearrangement uses TRBV5-1 and TRBJ1-1; with no DNA, the TCRdb D assignment of TRBD1 cannot be verified. Sequenced sample: blood T cells: a sorted CD56 or NKG2C T cell subset, CD4+ or CD8+ T cells, or bulk PBMC T cells (not recorded which). This TCR was sampled from a woman in her forties or fifties in good health. The CDR3 sequence is CASSPQTGSMNTEAFF.